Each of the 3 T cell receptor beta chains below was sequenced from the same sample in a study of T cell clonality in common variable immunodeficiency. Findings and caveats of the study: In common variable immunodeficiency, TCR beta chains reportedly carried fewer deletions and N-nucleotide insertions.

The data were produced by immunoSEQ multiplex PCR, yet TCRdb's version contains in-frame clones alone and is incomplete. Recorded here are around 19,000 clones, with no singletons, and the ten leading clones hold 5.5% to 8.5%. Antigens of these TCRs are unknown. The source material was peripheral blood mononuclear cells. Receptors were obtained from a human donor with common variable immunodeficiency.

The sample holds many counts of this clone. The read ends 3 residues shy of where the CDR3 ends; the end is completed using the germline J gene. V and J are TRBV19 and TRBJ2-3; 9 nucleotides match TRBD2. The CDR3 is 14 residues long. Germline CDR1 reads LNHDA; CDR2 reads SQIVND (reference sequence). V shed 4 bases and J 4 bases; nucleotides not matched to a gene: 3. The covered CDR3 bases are TGTGCCAGTAGTACCGGCGGGGGGGCAGATACG. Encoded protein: CASSTGGGADT. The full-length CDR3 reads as CASSTGGGADTQYF.

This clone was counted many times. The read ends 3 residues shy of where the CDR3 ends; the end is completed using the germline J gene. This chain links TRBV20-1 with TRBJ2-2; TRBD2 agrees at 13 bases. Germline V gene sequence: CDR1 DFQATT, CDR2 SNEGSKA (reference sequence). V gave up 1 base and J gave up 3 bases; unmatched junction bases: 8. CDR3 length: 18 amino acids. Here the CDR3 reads CSARVWTSGSVDTGELFF. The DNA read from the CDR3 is TGCAGTGCTAGAGTTTGGACTAGCGGGAGCGTAGACACCGGGGAG.

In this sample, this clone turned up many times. The part of the CDR3 DNA that was read is TGCGCCAGCAGCGTACCTAAGTGGGGGGTCGGCGAG. It translates to CASSVPKWGVGE. In full, the CDR3 is CASSVPKWGVGEQYF. The chain is built from TRBV10-1 and TRBJ2-7; TRBD2 might be the D (6 bases). The DNA ends 3 residues before the CDR3 does, and the rest of the CDR3 is filled in from the germline J gene. Germline-derived CDR1 and CDR2 are WNHNN and SYGVQD (reference sequence). The CDR3 extends over 15 amino acids. V was cut by 6 bases and J by 6 bases, with 21 bases left in between.